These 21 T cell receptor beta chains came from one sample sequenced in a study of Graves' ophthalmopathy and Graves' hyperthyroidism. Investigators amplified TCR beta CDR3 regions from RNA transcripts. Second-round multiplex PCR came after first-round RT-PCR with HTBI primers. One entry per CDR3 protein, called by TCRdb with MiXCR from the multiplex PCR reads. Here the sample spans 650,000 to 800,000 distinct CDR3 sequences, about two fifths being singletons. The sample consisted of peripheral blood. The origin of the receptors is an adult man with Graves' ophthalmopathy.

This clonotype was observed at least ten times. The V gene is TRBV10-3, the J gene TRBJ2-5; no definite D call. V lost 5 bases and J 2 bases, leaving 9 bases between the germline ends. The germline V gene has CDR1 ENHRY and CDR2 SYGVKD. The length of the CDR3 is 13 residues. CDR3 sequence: CAISSASQETQYF. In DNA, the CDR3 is TGTGCCATCAGTAGCGCCTCGCAAGAGACCCAGTACTTC.

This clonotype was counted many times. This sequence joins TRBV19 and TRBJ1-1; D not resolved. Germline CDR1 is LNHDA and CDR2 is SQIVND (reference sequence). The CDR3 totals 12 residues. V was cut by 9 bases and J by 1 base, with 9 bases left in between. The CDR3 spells CASSGRNTEAFF. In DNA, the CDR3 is TGTGCCAGCAGTGGACGGAACACTGAAGCTTTCTTT. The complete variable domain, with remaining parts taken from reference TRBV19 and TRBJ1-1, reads DGGITQSPKYLFRKEGQNVTLSCEQNLNHDAMYWYRQDPGQGLRLIYYSQIVNDFQKGDIAEGYSVSREKKESFPLTVTSAQKNPTAFYLCASSGRNTEAFFGQGTRLTVV.

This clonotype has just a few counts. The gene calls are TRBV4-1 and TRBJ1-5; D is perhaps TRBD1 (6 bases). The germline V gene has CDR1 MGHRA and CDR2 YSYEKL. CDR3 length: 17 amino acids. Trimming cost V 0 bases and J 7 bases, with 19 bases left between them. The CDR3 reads CASSQEGGGVGGQPQHF. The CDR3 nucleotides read TGCGCCAGCAGCCAAGAAGGGGGAGGGGTCGGTGGACAGCCCCAGCATTTT.

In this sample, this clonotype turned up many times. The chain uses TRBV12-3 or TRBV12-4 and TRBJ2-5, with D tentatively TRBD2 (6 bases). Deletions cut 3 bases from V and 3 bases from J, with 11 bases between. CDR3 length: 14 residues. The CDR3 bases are TGTGCCAGCAGTTTCGGCAGGGAGGAAGAGACCCAGTACTTC. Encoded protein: CASSFGREEETQYF.

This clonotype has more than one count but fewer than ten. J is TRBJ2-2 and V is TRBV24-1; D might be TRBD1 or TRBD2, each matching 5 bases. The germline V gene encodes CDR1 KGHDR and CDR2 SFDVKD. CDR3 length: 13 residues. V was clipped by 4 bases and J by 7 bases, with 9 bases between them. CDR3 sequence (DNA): TGTGCCACCAGTGAGAGGGGAATCGGGGAGCTGTTTTTT. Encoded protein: CATSERGIGELFF.

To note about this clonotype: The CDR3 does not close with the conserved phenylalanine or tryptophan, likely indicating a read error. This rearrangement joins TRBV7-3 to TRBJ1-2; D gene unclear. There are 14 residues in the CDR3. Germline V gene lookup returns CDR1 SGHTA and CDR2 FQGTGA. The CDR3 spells CASSQLGRESGYTL. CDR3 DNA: TGCGCCAGCAGCCAATTAGGACGGGAGAGTGGCTACACCCTC.

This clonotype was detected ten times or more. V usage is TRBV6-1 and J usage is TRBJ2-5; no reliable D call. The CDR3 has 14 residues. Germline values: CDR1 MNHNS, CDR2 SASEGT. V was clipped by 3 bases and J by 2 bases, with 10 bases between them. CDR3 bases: TGTGCCAGCAGTGAGTCTGTTGGGCAAGAGACCCAGTACTTC. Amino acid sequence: CASSESVGQETQYF.

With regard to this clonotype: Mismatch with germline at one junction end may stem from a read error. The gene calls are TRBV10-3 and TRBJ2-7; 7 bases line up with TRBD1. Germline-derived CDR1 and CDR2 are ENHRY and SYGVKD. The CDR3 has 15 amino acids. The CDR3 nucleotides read TGTGCCAGCAGCTCGCGAGGGGGCACAGCCTACAAGCAGTACTTC. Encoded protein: CASSSRGGTAYKQYF.

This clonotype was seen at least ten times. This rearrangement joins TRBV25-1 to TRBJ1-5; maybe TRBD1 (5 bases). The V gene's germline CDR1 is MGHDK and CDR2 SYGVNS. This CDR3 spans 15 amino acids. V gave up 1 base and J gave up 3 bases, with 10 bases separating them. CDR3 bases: TGTGCCAGCAGTGAATCTGGACAAGTCAATCAGCCCCAGCATTTT. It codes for CASSESGQVNQPQHF.

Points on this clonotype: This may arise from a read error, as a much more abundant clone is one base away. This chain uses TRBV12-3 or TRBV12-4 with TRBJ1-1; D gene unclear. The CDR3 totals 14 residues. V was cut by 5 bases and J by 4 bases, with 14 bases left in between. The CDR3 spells CASSPNPGSTEAFF. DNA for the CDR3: TGTGCCAGCAGTCCAAACCCAGGAAGCACTGAAGCTTTCTTT.

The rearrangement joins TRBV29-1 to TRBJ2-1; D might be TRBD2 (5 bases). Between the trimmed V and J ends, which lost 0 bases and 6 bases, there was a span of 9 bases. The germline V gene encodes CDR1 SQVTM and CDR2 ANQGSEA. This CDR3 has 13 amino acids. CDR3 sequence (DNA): TGCAGCGTTGAAGATGGGAGTGGCAATGAGCAGTTCTTC. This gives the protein CSVEDGSGNEQFF.

CDR3 in amino acids: CSVTGSGAETQYF. The CDR3 nucleotides read TGCAGCGTGACAGGGAGCGGGGCGGAGACCCAGTACTTC. The J gene is TRBJ2-5, the V gene TRBV29-1; D could derive from TRBD1 or TRBD2 (7 bases each). V was pared by 6 bases and J by 5 bases, with 16 bases between. CDR1 SQVTM and CDR2 ANQGSEA come from the germline V gene. The CDR3 is made up of 13 amino acids.

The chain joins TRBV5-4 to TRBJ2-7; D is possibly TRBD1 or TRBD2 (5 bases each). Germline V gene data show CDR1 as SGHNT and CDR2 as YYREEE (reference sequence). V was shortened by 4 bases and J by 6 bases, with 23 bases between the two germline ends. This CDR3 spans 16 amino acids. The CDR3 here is CASSQEFGAPYGEQYF. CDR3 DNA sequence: TGTGCCAGCAGCCAAGAGTTCGGGGCCCCCTATGGCGAGCAGTACTTC.

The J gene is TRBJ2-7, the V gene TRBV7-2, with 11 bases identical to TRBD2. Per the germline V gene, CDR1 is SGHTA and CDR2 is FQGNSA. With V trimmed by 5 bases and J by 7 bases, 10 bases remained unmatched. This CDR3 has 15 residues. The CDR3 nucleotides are TGTGCCAGCAGCACCACTAGCGGGAGAACCGGGGAGCAGTACTTC. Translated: CASSTTSGRTGEQYF.

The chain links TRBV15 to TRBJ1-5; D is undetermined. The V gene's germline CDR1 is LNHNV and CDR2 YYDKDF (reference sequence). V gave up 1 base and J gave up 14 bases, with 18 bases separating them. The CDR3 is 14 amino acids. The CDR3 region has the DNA TGTGCCACCAGCAGAGTGCCGGAGAGCTCCTACGAGCATTTT. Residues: CATSRVPESSYEHF.

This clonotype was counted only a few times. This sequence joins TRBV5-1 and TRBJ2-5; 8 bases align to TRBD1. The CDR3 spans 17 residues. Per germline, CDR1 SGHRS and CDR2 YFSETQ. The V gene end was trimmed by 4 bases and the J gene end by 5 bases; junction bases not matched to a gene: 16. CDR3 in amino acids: CASSQTGGRGFYETQYF. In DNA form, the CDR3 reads TGCGCCAGCAGCCAAACAGGGGGACGAGGATTTTACGAGACCCAGTACTTC. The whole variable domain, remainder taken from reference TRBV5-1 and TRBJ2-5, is KAGVTQTPRYLIKTRGQQVTLSCSPISGHRSVSWYQQTPGQGLQFLFEYFSETQRNKGNFPGRFSGRQFSNSRSEMNVSTLELGDSALYLCASSQTGGRGFYETQYFGPGTRLLVL.

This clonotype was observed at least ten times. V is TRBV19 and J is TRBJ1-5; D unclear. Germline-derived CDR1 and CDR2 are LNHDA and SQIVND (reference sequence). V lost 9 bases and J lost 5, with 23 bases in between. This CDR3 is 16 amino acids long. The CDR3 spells CASGRSGSHSHQPQHF. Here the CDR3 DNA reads TGTGCCAGCGGTCGATCTGGCAGCCATTCGCATCAGCCCCAGCATTTT.

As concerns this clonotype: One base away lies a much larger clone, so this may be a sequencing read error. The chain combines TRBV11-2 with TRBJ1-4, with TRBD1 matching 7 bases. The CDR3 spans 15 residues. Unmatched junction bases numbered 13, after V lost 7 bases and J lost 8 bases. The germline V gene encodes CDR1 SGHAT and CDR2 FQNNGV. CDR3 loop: CASNSQTGMGEKLFF. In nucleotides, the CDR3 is TGTGCCAGCAACTCACAGACAGGGATGGGCGAAAAACTGTTTTTT. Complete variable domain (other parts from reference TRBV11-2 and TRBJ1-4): EAGVAQSPRYKIIEKRQSVAFWCNPISGHATLYWYQQILGQGPKLLIQFQNNGVVDDSQLPKDRFSAERLKGVDSTLKIQPAKLEDSAVYLCASNSQTGMGEKLFFGSGTQLSVL.

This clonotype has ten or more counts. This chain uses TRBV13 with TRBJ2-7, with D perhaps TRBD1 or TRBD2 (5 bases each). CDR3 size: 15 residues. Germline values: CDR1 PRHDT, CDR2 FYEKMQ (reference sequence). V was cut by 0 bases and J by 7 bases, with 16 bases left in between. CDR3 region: CASSLGQGGGREQYF. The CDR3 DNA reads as TGTGCCAGCAGCTTAGGCCAGGGTGGGGGTAGGGAGCAGTACTTC.

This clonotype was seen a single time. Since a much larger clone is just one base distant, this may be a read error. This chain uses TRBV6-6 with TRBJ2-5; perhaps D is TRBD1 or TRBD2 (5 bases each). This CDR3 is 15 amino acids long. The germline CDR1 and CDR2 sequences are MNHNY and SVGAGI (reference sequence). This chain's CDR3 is CASSGLGTPQGTQYF. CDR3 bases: TGTGCCAGCAGTGGTCTTGGGACCCCACAAGGGACCCAGTACTTC.

CDR3 nucleotide sequence: TGTGCCAGCAGTTACTACGGAGGCGAGCAGTACTTC. Amino acids: CASSYYGGEQYF. This chain connects TRBV6-2 or TRBV6-3 to TRBJ2-7, with D possibly being TRBD2 (5 bases). CDR1 and CDR2 from the germline V gene are MNHEY and SVGEGT. V was cut by 1 base and J by 6 bases, with 7 bases left in between. The CDR3 is 12 amino acids.